The 14 T cell receptor beta chains below were found in one sample sequenced in a study of control samples from healthy donors and cancer patients (dated by TCRdb to the early 2020s). Library method: the immunoSEQ multiplex PCR assay. TCRdb took over this immuneACCESS table, retaining in-frame rearrangements with V and J assigned. Such tables are incomplete; in checked studies, under half of the missing clones stem from an unresolved V gene, and the remainder is unexplained. Counted in this sample were about 89,000 clones; about nine tenths of them appeared once. Roughly 20% of the sample comes from the top ten. The sequencing input was blood. The receptors come from a man aged 30 to 45 in good health.

This clone was picked up one time. The rearrangement joins TRBV4-1 to TRBJ1-5, with D possibly being TRBD1 (5 bases). Germline CDR1 is MGHRA and CDR2 is YSYEKL. V was trimmed by 4 bases and J by 7 bases, leaving 17 bases between them. The CDR3 loop spans 15 amino acids. CDR3 loop: CASSLDEGNGQPQHF. The CDR3 region has the DNA TGCGCCAGCAGCCTGGATGAGGGGAACGGGCAGCCCCAGCATTTT.

The chain has TRBV11-2 and TRBJ2-7; 10 bases line up with TRBD1. Looked up from germline, CDR1 is SGHAT and CDR2 is FQNNGV. J gave up 4 bases and V 1 base, and 10 bases lay outside the gene matches. The CDR3 covers 17 residues. The CDR3 DNA reads TGTGCCAGCAGCTTAGTTCCTCCGGGACAGGGGATTTACGAGCAGTACGTC. Its translation is CASSLVPPGQGIYEQYV.

V usage is TRBV3-1 (or the pseudogene TRBV3-2) and J usage is TRBJ1-5, with 7 bases lining up with TRBD1. After removal of 3 bases from V and 2 bases from J, the junction contained 16 bases not matched to a gene. The CDR3 covers 19 residues. Germline loops: CDR1 LGHDT, CDR2 YNNKEL (reference sequence). CDR3 amino acids: CASSQHNPGTVGGNQPQHF. The CDR3, as DNA: TGTGCCAGCAGCCAGCATAACCCGGGGACAGTCGGGGGCAATCAGCCCCAGCATTTT.

J is TRBJ1-6 and V is TRBV4-1, with TRBD1 matching over 7 bases. The CDR3 runs 12 residues. The V gene end was trimmed by 5 bases and the J gene end by 12 bases; junction bases not matched to a gene: 4. Germline loops: CDR1 MGHRA, CDR2 YSYEKL. The CDR3 sequence is CASSTRQGPLHF. CDR3 sequence (DNA): TGCGCCAGCAGCACCCGACAGGGACCCCTCCACTTT.

This clone was seen a handful of times. Different DNA sequences within this sample yield the same CDR3. The rearrangement links TRBV19 to TRBJ2-1; 7 bases fit TRBD2. V lost 6 bases, J lost 4 bases, and 0 bases stayed unmatched. Germline assignment: CDR1 LNHDA and CDR2 SQIVND (reference sequence). This CDR3 has 12 amino acids. CDR3 sequence (DNA): TGTGCCAGTAGCGGGGGGTACAATGAGCAGTTCTTC. Translating it yields CASSGGYNEQFF.

The chain couples TRBV30 to TRBJ1-2; D gene unclear. V lost 0 bases and J lost 0, with 5 bases in between. The germline CDR1 and CDR2 sequences are GTSNPN and SVGIG (reference sequence). The CDR3 sequence is 13 residues long. The CDR3 reads CAWSVSPNYGYTF. Here the CDR3 DNA reads TGTGCCTGGAGTGTCAGCCCTAACTATGGCTACACCTTC. Complete variable domain (other parts from reference TRBV30 and TRBJ1-2): SQTIHQWPATLVQPVGSPLSLECTVEGTSNPNLYWYRQAAGRGLQLLFYSVGIGQISSEVPQNLSASRPQDRQFILSSKKLLLSDSGFYLCAWSVSPNYGYTFGSGTRLTVV.

This clone was observed a single time. The chain carries TRBV14 and TRBJ1-2, with 7 nucleotides matching TRBD1. This CDR3 region has 13 residues. With 3 bases clipped from V and 7 bases from J, the junction kept 5 bases outside the gene matches. The V gene's germline CDR1 is SGHDN and CDR2 FVKESK. For the CDR3, the DNA is TGTGCCAGCAGCCACGGGTGGACAGGTGGCTACACCTTC. Its protein product is CASSHGWTGGYTF.

This clone was found once. The rearrangement joins TRBV7-9 to TRBJ1-6; TRBD1 matches at 10 bases. Trimming at V came to 4 bases and at J to 8 bases, leaving 5 bases not matched to a gene. Germline V gives CDR1 SEHNR, CDR2 FQNEAQ (reference sequence). CDR3 size: 15 residues. The CDR3 loop is CASSSTGTGDSPLHF. Written as DNA, the CDR3 is TGTGCCAGCAGCTCGACCGGGACAGGGGATTCACCCCTCCACTTT.

This clone turned up a few times. The chain couples TRBV5-1 to TRBJ2-1, with D possibly TRBD2 on 5 matching bases. This CDR3 is built from 14 residues. CDR1 and CDR2 from the germline V gene are SGHRS and YFSETQ. V lost 4 bases to trimming and J lost 4 bases, with 12 bases between them. Here the CDR3 reads CASSKEAGYNEQFF. CDR3 DNA sequence: TGCGCCAGCAGCAAGGAGGCGGGTTACAATGAGCAGTTCTTC.

The chain recombines TRBV5-1 with TRBJ1-1, with no clear D. V lost 0 bases and J 8 bases, leaving 5 bases between the germline ends. The CDR3 totals 11 residues. Looked up from germline, CDR1 is SGHRS and CDR2 is YFSETQ. CDR3 nucleotide sequence: TGCGCCAGCAGCTTGGGACTGGAAGCTTTCTTT. Translation gives CASSLGLEAFF.

This chain links TRBV7-8 with TRBJ2-7; D is perhaps TRBD2 (6 bases). V was cut by 5 bases and J by 3 bases, with 11 bases left in between. Germline V gene lookup returns CDR1 SGHVS and CDR2 FQNEAQ. The CDR3 contains 13 residues. In DNA form, the CDR3 reads TGTGCCAGCAGCGCGGACGGGGGCTACGAGCAGTACGTC. Translated, it gives CASSADGGYEQYV.

This clone was found a few times. The genes are TRBV7-2 and TRBJ2-1; tentatively, D is TRBD2 (5 bases). The germline gives CDR1 SGHTA, CDR2 FQGNSA. The CDR3 is made up of 15 amino acids. V was clipped by 2 bases and J by 6 bases, with 14 bases between them. The DNA of the CDR3 is TGTGCCAGCAGCTTATTCGTCCCGGCGGGCAATGAGCAGTTCTTC. Translated: CASSLFVPAGNEQFF. The full variable domain, in which reference TRBV7-2 and TRBJ2-1 provide the parts outside the CDR3, is GAGVSQSPSNKVTEKGKDVELRCDPISGHTALYWYRQSLGQGLEFLIYFQGNSAPDKSGLPSDRFSAERTGGSVSTLTIQRTQQEDSAVYLCASSLFVPAGNEQFFGPGTRLTVL.

This clone was seen only once. This sequence joins TRBV4-1 and TRBJ1-2; D not certain. V shed 0 bases and J shed 8 bases, with 10 bases lying between them. Per the germline V gene, CDR1 is MGHRA and CDR2 is YSYEKL. The CDR3 length is 13 residues. The CDR3 protein is CASSQEGFAGYTF. The CDR3 bases are TGCGCCAGCAGCCAAGAAGGCTTCGCGGGCTACACCTTC.

Regarding this clone: One end of the junction varies from germline; a read error may be responsible. The rearrangement links TRBV5-1 to TRBJ1-6; D is possibly TRBD1 (5 bases). Per the germline V gene, CDR1 is SGHRS and CDR2 is YFSETQ. The length of the CDR3 is 15 residues. CDR3 loop: CASSGQGGNKSPLHF. As DNA, the CDR3 is TGCGCCAGCAGCGGGCAGGGCGGGAATAAGTCACCCCTCCACTTT.